This T cell receptor beta chain emerged from a study of untreated major depressive disorder. There are 13 residues in the CDR3. V was clipped by 3 bases and J by 1 base, with 3 bases between them. CDR1 and CDR2 from the germline V gene are ENHRY and SYGVKD. The repertoire was sequenced with immunoSEQ multiplex PCR; TCRdb's copy has only in-frame clones and lacks some. The sample contains about 19,000 clones, about 92% of which appear only once. Note on this clone: Its antigen is still unknown.

Study-wide results and caveats: The small study sample limits how generally findings apply. Three preselected Vbeta families were the sole sequencing comparisons. TRBV05-01 (Vbeta 5.1) usage was higher in CD4+ T cells of depressed patients than controls.

The chain uses TRBV10-3 and TRBJ1-4; D gene uncertain. The sequenced material came from CD4+ T cells from PBMCs. The receptor was derived from a woman aged 40 to 49 with major depressive disorder. The CDR3 DNA reads TGTGCCATCAGTGACGGAACTAATGAAAAACTGTTTTTT. Its translation: CAISDGTNEKLFF.